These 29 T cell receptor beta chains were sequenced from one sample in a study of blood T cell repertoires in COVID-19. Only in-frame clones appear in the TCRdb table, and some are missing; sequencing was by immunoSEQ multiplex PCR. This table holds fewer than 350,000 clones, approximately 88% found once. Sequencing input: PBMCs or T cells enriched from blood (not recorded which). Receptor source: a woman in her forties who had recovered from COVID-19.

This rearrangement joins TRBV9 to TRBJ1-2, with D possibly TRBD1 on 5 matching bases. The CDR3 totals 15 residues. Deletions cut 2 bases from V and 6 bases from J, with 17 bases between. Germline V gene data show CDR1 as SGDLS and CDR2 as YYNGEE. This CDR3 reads CASSVSDPSGHGYTF. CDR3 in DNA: TGTGCCAGCAGCGTTTCCGATCCCTCAGGGCATGGCTACACCTTC. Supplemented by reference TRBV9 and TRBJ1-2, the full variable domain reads DSGVTQTPKHLITATGQRVTLRCSPRSGDLSVYWYQQSLDQGLQFLIQYYNGEERAKGNILERFSAQQFPDLHSELNLSSLELGDSALYFCASSVSDPSGHGYTFGSGTRLTVV.

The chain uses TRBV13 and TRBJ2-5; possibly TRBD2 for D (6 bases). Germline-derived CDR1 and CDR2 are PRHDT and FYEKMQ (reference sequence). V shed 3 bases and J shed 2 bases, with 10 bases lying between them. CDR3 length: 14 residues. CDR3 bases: TGTGCCAGCAGCTTGCGGGACCCGCAAGAGACCCAGTACTTC. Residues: CASSLRDPQETQYF.

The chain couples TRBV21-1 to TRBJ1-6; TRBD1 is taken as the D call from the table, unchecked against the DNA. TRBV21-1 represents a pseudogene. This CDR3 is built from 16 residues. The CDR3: CASSKAKTKETDPLHF. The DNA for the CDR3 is TGTGCCAGCAGCAAAGCTAAGACGAAAGAGACAGACCCCCTCCACTTT.

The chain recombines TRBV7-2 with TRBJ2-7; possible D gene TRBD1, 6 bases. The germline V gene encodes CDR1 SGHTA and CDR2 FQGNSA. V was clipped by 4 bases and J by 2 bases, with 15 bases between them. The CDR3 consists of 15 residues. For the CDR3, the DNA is TGTGCCAGCAGCTCAATGACGGGACACCCCTACGAGCAGTACTTC. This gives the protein CASSSMTGHPYEQYF.

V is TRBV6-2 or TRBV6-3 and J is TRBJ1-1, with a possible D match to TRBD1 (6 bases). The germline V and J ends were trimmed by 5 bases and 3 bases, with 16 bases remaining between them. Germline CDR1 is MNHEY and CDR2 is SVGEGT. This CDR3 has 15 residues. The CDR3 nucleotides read TGTGCCAGCAGTCCCCTCACAGGGCTGTACACTGAAGCTTTCTTT. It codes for CASSPLTGLYTEAFF.

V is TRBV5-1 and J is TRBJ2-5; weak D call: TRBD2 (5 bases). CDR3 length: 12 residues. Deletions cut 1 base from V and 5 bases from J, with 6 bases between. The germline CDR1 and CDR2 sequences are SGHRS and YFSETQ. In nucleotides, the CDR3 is TGCGCCAGCAGCTTGAAGCGGGAGACCCAGTACTTC. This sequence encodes CASSLKRETQYF.

DNA for the CDR3: TGTGCCAGCAGCTTTGACGGGGGGACGGGGATGAACACTGAAGCTTTCTTT. This sequence encodes CASSFDGGTGMNTEAFF. The V and J genes are TRBV5-4 and TRBJ1-1, with D perhaps TRBD1 (5 bases). From germline, CDR1 is SGHNT and CDR2 YYREEE (reference sequence). The CDR3 contains 17 residues. V shed 2 bases and J shed 0 bases, with 17 bases lying between them.

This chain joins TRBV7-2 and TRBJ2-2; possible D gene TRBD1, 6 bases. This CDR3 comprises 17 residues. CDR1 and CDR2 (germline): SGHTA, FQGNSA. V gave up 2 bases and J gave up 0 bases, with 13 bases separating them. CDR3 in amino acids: CASSLIGAGANTGELFF. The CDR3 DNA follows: TGTGCCAGCAGCTTAATAGGGGCAGGGGCGAACACCGGGGAGCTGTTTTTT. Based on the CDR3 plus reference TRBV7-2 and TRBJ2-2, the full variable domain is GAGVSQSPSNKVTEKGKDVELRCDPISGHTALYWYRQSLGQGLEFLIYFQGNSAPDKSGLPSDRFSAERTGGSVSTLTIQRTQQEDSAVYLCASSLIGAGANTGELFFGEGSRLTVL.

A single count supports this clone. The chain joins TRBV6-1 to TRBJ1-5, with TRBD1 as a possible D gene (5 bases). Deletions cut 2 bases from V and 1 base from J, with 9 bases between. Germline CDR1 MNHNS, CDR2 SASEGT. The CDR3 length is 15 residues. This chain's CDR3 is CASSEFGGSNQPQHF. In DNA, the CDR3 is TGTGCCAGCAGTGAATTCGGGGGAAGCAATCAGCCCCAGCATTTT.

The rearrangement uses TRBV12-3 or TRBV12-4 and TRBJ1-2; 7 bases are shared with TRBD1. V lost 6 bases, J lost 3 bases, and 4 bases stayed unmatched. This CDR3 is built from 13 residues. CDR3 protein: CASSQDRDYGYTF. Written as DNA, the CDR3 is TGTGCCAGCAGCCAAGACAGGGACTATGGCTACACCTTC.

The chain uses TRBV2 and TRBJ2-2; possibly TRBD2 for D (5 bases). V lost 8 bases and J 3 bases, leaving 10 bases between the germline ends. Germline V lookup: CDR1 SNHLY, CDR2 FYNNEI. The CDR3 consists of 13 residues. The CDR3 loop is CASGGMDTGELFF. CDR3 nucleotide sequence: TGTGCCAGCGGAGGAATGGACACCGGGGAGCTGTTTTTT.

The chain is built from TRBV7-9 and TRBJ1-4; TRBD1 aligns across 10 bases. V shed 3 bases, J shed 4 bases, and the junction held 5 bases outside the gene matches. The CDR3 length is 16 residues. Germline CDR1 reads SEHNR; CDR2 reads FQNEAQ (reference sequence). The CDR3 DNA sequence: TGTGCCAGCAGCTTTGGGACAGGGGCGTTTAATGAAAAACTGTTTTTT. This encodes CASSFGTGAFNEKLFF. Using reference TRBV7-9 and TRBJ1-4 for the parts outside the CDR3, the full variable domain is DTGVSQNPRHKITKRGQNVTFRCDPISEHNRLYWYRQTLGQGPEFLTYFQNEAQLEKSRLLSDRFSAERPKGSFSTLEIQRTEQGDSAMYLCASSFGTGAFNEKLFFGSGTQLSVL.

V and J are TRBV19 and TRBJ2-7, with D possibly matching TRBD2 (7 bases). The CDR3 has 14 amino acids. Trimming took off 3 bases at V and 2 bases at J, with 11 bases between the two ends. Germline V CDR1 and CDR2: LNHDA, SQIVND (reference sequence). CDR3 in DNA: TGTGCCAGTAGTATCCCGGGGGGCCCCTACGAGCAGTACTTC. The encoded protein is CASSIPGGPYEQYF.

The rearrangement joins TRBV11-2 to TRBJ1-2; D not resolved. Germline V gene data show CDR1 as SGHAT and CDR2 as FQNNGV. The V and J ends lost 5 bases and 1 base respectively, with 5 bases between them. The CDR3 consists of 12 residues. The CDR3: CASSQNNYGYTF. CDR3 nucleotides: TGTGCCAGCAGCCAAAATAACTATGGCTACACCTTC.

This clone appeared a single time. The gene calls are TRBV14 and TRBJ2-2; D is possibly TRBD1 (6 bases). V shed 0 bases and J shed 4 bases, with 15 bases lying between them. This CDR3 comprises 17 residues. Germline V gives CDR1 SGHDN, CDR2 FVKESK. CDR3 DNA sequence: TGTGCCAGCAGCCAAGATCTTCCAGGGGCGAGCACCGGGGAGCTGTTTTTT. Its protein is CASSQDLPGASTGELFF.

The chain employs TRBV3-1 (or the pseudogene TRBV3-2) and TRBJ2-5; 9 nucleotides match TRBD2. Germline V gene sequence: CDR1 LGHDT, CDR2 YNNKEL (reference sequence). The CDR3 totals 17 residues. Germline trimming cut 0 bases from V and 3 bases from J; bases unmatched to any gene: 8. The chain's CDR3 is CASSQERVAGVKETQYF. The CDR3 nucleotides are TGTGCCAGCAGCCAAGAAAGGGTAGCGGGAGTGAAAGAGACCCAGTACTTC.

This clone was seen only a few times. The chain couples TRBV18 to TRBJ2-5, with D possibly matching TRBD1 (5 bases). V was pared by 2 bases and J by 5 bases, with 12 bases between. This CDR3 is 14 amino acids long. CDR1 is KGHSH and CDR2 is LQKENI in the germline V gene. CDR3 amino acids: CASSPDSGMETQYF. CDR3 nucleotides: TGTGCCAGCTCACCAGATTCAGGGATGGAGACCCAGTACTTC. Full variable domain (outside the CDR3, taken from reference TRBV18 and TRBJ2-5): NAGVMQNPRHLVRRRGQEARLRCSPMKGHSHVYWYRQLPEEGLKFMVYLQKENIIDESGMPKERFSAEFPKEGPSILRIQQVVRGDSAAYFCASSPDSGMETQYFGPGTRLLVL.

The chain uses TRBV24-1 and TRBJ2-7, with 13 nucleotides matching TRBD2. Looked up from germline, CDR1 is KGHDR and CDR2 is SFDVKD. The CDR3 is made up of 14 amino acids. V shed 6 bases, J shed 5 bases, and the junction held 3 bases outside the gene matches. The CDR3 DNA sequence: TGTGCCACCAGTCCCGGACTAGCGGGAGACGAGCAGTACTTC. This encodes CATSPGLAGDEQYF.

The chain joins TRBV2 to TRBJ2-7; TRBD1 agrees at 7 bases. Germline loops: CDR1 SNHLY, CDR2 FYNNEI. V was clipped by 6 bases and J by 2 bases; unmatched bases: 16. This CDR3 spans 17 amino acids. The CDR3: CASSPTPTGAGTYEQYF. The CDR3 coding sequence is TGTGCCAGCAGCCCTACACCTACAGGGGCCGGGACCTACGAGCAGTACTTC.

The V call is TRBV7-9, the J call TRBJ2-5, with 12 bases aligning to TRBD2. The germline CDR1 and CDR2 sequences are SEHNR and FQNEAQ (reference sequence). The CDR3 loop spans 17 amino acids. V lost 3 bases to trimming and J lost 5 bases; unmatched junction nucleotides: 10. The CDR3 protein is CASSFKTSGSGVETQYF. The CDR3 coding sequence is TGTGCCAGCAGCTTTAAGACTAGCGGGAGTGGAGTGGAGACCCAGTACTTC.

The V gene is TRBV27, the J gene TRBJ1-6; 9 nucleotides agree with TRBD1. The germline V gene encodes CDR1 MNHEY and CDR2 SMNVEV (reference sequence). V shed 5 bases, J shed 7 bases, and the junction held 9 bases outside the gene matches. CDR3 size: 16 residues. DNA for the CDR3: TGTGCCAGCAGTCATCCCACAGGGGGCGGAAATTCACCCCTCCACTTT. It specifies CASSHPTGGGNSPLHF.

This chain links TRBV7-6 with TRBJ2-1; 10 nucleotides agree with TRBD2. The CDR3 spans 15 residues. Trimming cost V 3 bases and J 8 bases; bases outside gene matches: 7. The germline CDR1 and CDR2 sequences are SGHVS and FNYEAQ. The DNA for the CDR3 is TGTGCCAGCAGCTTGGAGTCTAGCGGGAGATATGAGCAGTTCTTC. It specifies CASSLESSGRYEQFF. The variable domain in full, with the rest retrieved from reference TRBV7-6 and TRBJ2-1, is GAGVSQSPRYKVTKRGQDVALRCDPISGHVSLYWYRQALGQGPEFLTYFNYEAQQDKSGLPNDRFSAERPEGSISTLTIQRTEQRDSAMYRCASSLESSGRYEQFFGPGTRLTVL.

As DNA, the CDR3 is TGTGCCAGTAGTATCTCACAGGTCACAGGGACTGAAGCTTTCTTT. This encodes CASSISQVTGTEAFF. V and J are TRBV19 and TRBJ1-1; perhaps TRBD1 as D (6 bases). The CDR3 covers 15 residues. Trimming pared 3 bases from V and 5 bases from J, leaving 16 bases between. CDR1 LNHDA and CDR2 SQIVND come from the germline V gene (reference sequence).

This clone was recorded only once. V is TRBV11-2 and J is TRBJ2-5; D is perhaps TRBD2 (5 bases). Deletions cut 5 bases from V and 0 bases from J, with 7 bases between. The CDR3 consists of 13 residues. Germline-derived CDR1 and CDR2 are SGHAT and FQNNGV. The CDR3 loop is CASSGGYQETQYF. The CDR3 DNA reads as TGTGCCAGCAGCGGCGGGTACCAAGAGACCCAGTACTTC. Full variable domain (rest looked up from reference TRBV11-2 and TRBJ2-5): EAGVAQSPRYKIIEKRQSVAFWCNPISGHATLYWYQQILGQGPKLLIQFQNNGVVDDSQLPKDRFSAERLKGVDSTLKIQPAKLEDSAVYLCASSGGYQETQYFGPGTRLLVL.

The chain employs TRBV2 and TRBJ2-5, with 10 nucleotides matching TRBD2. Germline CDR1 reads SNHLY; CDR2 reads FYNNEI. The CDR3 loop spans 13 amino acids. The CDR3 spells CATSSGSAETQYF. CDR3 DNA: TGTGCGACCTCTAGCGGGAGTGCGGAGACCCAGTACTTC.

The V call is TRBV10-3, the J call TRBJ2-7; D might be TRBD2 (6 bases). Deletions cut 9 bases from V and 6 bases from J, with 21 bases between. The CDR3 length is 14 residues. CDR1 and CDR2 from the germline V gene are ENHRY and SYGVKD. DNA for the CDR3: TGTGCCATTAGAAACGACGGGAGCGGGCGCGAGCAGTACTTC. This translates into CAIRNDGSGREQYF.

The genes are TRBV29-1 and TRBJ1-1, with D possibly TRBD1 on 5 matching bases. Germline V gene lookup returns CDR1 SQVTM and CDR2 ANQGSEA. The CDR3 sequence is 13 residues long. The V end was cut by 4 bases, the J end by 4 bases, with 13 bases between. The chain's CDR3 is CSVALGGGTEAFF. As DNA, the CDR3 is TGCAGCGTTGCCCTCGGGGGTGGCACTGAAGCTTTCTTT.

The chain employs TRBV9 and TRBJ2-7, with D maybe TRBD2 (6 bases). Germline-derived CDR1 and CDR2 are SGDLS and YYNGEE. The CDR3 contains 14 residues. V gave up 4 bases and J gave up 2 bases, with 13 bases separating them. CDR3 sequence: CASSPVQRAYEQYF. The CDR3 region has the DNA TGTGCCAGCAGCCCTGTCCAGCGGGCCTACGAGCAGTACTTC.

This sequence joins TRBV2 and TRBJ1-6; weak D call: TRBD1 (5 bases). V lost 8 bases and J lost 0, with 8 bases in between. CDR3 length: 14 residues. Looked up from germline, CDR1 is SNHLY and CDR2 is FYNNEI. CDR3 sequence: CASRQSSYNSPLHF. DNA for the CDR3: TGTGCCAGCCGACAGAGCTCCTATAATTCACCCCTCCACTTT.